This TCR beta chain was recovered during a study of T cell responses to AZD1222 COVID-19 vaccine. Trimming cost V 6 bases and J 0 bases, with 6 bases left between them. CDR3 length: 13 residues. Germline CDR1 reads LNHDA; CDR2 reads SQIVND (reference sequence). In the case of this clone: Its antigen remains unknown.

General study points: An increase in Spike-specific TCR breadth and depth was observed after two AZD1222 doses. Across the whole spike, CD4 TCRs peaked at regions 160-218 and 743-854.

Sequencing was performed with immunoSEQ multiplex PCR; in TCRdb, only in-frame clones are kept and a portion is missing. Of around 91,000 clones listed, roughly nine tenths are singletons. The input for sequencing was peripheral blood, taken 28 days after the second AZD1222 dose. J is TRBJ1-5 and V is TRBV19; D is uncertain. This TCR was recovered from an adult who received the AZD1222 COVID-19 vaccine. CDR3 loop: CASREYSNQPQHF. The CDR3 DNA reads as TGTGCCAGTAGAGAGTATAGCAATCAGCCCCAGCATTTT.